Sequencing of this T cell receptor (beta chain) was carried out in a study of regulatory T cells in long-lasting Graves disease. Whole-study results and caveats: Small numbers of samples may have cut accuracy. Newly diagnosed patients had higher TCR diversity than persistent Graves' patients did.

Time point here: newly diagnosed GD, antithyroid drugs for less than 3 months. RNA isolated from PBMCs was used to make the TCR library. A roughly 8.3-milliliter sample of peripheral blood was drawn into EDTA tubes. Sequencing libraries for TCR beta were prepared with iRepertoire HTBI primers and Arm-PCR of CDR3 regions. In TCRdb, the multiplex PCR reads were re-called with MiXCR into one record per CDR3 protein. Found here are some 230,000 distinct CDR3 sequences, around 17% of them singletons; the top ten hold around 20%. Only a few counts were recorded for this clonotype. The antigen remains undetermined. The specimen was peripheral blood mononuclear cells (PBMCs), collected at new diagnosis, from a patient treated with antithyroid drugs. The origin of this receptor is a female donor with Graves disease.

The CDR3 DNA sequence: TGCGCCAGCAGTGGGACTAGCGGAACAGATACGCAGTATTTT. It encodes CASSGTSGTDTQYF. The gene calls are TRBV5-1 and TRBJ2-3, with TRBD2 matching 11 bases. CDR3 length: 14 residues. The V and J ends lost 5 bases and 3 bases, in that order; junction bases with no gene match: 2. Germline CDR1 SGHRS, CDR2 YFSETQ.